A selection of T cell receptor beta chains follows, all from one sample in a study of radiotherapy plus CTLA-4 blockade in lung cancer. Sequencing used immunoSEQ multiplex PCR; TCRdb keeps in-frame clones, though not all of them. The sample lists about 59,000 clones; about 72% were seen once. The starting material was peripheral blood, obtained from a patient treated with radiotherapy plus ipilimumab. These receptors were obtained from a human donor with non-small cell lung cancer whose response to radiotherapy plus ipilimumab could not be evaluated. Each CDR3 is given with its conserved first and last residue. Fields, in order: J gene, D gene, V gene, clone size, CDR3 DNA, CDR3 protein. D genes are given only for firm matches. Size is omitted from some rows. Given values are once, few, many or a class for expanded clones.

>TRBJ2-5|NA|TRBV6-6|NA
TGTGCCAGCAGCCCCTCGGGGGTTGGGGCCCAGTACTTC
CASSPSGVGAQYF
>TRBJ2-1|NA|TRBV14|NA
TGTGCCAGCAGCCAAGGTCAGTACAATGAGCAGTTCTTC
CASSQGQYNEQFF
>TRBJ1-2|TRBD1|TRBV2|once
TGTGCCAGCAGTCCTGGACAGGAGGGCTATGGCTACACCTTC
CASSPGQEGYGYTF
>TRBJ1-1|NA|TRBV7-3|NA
TGTGCCACCAGGGAGGGACCGAACACTGAAGCTTTCTTT
CATREGPNTEAFF
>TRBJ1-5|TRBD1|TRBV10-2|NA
TGCGCCACCCGGACAGGGGGCCTTAATCAGCCCCAGCATTTT
CATRTGGLNQPQHF
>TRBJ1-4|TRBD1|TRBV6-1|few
TGTGCCAGCAGTGAAGCGTACAGGGGGCCGCCTAATGAAAAACTGTTTTTT
CASSEAYRGPPNEKLFF
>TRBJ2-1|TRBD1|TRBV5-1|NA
TGCGCCAGCAGTTCTACAGGGGGGAACTACAATGAGCAGTTCTTC
CASSSTGGNYNEQFF
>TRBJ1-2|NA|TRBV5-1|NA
TGCGCCAGCGCAGACCCGGGAGGTTTTGATGGCTACACCTTC
CASADPGGFDGYTF
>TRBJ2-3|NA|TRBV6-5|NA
TGTGCCAGCAGTTCACCTAGCAGGCTCGAGGTGTATTTT
CASSSPSRLEVYF
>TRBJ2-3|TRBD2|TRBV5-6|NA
TGTGCCAGCAGCTCACTAGCGGGGGCGTCAGATACGCAGTATTTT
CASSSLAGASDTQYF
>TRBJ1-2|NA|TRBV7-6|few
TGTGCCAGCAGCTTAACACCCCGGGGGGGCTACACCTTC
CASSLTPRGGYTF
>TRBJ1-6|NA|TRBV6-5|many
TGTGCCAGCAGTTACACCGGTTATAATTCACCCCTCCACTTT
CASSYTGYNSPLHF
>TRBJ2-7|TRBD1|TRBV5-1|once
TGCGCCAGCAGTTGGGGGCCGGGACAGGGGGCGGAGGAGCAGTACTTC
CASSWGPGQGAEEQYF
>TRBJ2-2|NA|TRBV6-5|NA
TGTGCCAGCAGCAGAACCGGGGAGCTGTTTTTT
CASSRTGELFF
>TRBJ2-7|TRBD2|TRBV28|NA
TGTGCCAGCTCGAGCGGGGGGGCATTCGAGGGCGAGCAGTACTTC
CASSSGGAFEGEQYF
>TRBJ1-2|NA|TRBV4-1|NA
TGCGCCAGCAGCCAAGATCCCTGGAGCAGGGGCTATGGCTACACCTTC
CASSQDPWSRGYGYTF
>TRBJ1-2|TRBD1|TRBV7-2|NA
TGTGCCAGCAGCTCGACGGACAGGGGGCGTTGGGGCTACACCTTC
CASSSTDRGRWGYTF
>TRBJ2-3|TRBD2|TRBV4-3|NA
TGCGCCAGCAGCCACGGACTAGCGGGGGAACAAGATACGCAGTATTTT
CASSHGLAGEQDTQYF
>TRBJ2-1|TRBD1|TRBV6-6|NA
TGTGCCAGCAGTTACTCGGGGACAGGGGTTTACAATGAGCAGTTCTTC
CASSYSGTGVYNEQFF
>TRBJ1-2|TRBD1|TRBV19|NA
TGTGCCAGTAGTACCGAACGACAGGGAAGAACTAAGGGCTACACCTTC
CASSTERQGRTKGYTF
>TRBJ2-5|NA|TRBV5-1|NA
TGCGCCAGCAGCCTCCCCGGGGGTATAGAGACCCAGTACTTC
CASSLPGGIETQYF
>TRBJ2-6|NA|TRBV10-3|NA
TGTGCCATCAGTGGGCAGGGCAGGGTCTCTGGGGCCAACGTCCTGACTTTC
CAISGQGRVSGANVLTF
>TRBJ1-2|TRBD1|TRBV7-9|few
TGTGCCAGCGGGTCCAGGGGGCGAGTTGGTGGCTACACCTTC
CASGSRGRVGGYTF
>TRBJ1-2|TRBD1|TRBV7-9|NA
TGTGCCAGCAGCTTATCAGGGGGGCACGGCTACACCTTC
CASSLSGGHGYTF
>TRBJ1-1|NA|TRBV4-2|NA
TGTGCCAGCAGCCAAGGTCAAGAGAGAAACACTGAAGCTTTCTTT
CASSQGQERNTEAFF
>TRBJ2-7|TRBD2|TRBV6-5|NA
TGTGCCAGCAGTTTTCTAGCGGATTCCTACGAGCAGTACTTC
CASSFLADSYEQYF
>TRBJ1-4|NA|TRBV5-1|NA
TGCGCCAGCAGCGTCGACAATGGTGAAAAACTGTTTTTT
CASSVDNGEKLFF
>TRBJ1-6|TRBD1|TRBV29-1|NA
TGCAGCGCCGGGACAGGGGGCGATTCACCCCTCCACTTT
CSAGTGGDSPLHF
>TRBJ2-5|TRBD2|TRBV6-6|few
TGTGCCAGCAGTACGACTAGCGGGAGACCCCAAGAGACCCAGTACTTC
CASSTTSGRPQETQYF
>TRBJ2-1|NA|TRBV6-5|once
TGTGCCAGCACCCCCACGGGATACAATGAGCAGTTCTTC
CASTPTGYNEQFF
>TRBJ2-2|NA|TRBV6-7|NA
TGTGCCAGCAGTTACTCGATTAGTTGGGGGCGCAGCACCGGGGAGCTGTTTTTT
CASSYSISWGRSTGELFF
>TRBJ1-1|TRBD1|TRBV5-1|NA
TGCGCCAGCAGCCCGGTGGTAGCAGGGGGCGTTGGCACTGAAGCTTTCTTT
CASSPVVAGGVGTEAFF
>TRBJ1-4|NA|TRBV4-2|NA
TGTGCCAGCAGCCAAGATCGACGGGATGAAAAACTGTTTTTT
CASSQDRRDEKLFF
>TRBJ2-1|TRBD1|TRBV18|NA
TGTGCCAGCTCACTCAGGGGACAGGGATACAATGAGCAGTTCTTC
CASSLRGQGYNEQFF
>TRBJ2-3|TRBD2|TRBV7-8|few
TGTGCCTTTGGGCGGGGGAGCACAGATACGCAGTATTTT
CAFGRGSTDTQYF
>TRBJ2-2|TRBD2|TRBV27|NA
TGTGCCAGCAGTGGGAGGCTCGGGCGGGAGGGAACCGGGGAGCTGTTTTTT
CASSGRLGREGTGELFF
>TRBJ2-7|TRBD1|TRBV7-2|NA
TGTGCCAGCAGCTCCGGGACAGGGGTCTACGAGCAGTACTTC
CASSSGTGVYEQYF
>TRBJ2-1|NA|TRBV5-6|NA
TGTGCCAGCAGCTTGATGAGTCCAGGGCTCCCCGTAGGTGAGCAGTTCTTC
CASSLMSPGLPVGEQFF
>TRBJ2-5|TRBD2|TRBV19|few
TGTGCCAGTAGTATCTCTGGTCGATCTAGCGGGGGGTCCCAAGAGACCCAGTACTTC
CASSISGRSSGGSQETQYF
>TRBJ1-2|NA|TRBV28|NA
TGTGCCAGCAGTTCCGCCGGGGGGGGTAACTATGGCTACACCTTC
CASSSAGGGNYGYTF
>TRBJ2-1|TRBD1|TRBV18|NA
TGTGCCAGCTCACCAATCCAGGGGGCGGGCGAGCAGTTCTTC
CASSPIQGAGEQFF
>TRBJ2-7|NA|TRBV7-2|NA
TGTGCCAGCAGCTTAGCAGGGGCGGTTTACGAGCAGTACTTC
CASSLAGAVYEQYF
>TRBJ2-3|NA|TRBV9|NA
TGTGCCAGCGGGGGCAGTGCTTTTAGCACAGATACGCAGTATTTT
CASGGSAFSTDTQYF
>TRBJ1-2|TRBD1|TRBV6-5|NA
TGTGCCAGCAGAAGGGACAGGGAGATAGGCGGCTACACCTTC
CASRRDREIGGYTF